Listed here are 32 T cell receptor beta chains from one sample, sequenced in a study of shared clonotypes between healthy human individuals. Sequencing was performed with immunoSEQ multiplex PCR; in TCRdb, only in-frame clones are kept and a portion is missing. Of some 1.5 million clones listed, approximately 96% are singletons. The sequencing sample was made of naive CD4+ T cells sorted from blood. Subset indicated: CD45RA+ positively selected. These receptor sequences come from a man aged 25-45 years in good health.

This chain uses TRBV5-6 with TRBJ1-4; D gene ambiguous. V was cut by 2 bases and J by 0 bases, with 8 bases left in between. The CDR3 is made up of 15 amino acids. Germline values: CDR1 SGHDT, CDR2 YYEEEE. In DNA, the CDR3 is TGTGCCAGCAGCTTTTACGGGGCAACTAATGAAAAACTGTTTTTT. Its translation is CASSFYGATNEKLFF.

The genes are TRBV7-9 and TRBJ2-1, with 7 bases lining up with TRBD2. This CDR3 is 16 amino acids long. CDR1 is SEHNR and CDR2 is FQNEAQ in the germline V gene (reference sequence). V shed 5 bases and J 4 bases; nucleotides not matched to a gene: 11. The CDR3 DNA sequence: TGTGCCAGCAGCGAGAGGGCGGGAGCGGGTTACAATGAGCAGTTCTTC. It specifies CASSERAGAGYNEQFF.

This chain joins TRBV20-1 and TRBJ2-2; D not resolved. This CDR3 spans 10 amino acids. CDR1 is DFQATT, CDR2 SNEGSKA, per germline (reference sequence). The CDR3 nucleotides are TGCAGCTCACTGAGCGGGGAGCTGTTTTTT. It translates to CSSLSGELFF.

The chain has TRBV28 and TRBJ2-6; 8 bases are a match to TRBD1. CDR3 length: 19 amino acids. Losses at the gene ends were 2 bases for V and 0 bases for J; bases not matched to a gene: 9. CDR1 is MDHEN, CDR2 SYDVKM, per germline. CDR3: CASSLPGGAESSGANVLTF. The CDR3 nucleotides read TGTGCCAGCAGTTTACCAGGGGGCGCCGAGAGCTCTGGGGCCAACGTCCTGACTTTC.

The chain employs TRBV18 and TRBJ2-3; D is unclear. CDR1 is KGHSH, CDR2 LQKENI, per germline. The CDR3 covers 15 residues. Between the trimmed V and J ends, which lost 2 bases and 0 bases, there was a span of 9 bases. The chain's CDR3 is CASSPTFKSTDTQYF. The CDR3 bases are TGTGCCAGCTCACCAACCTTTAAAAGCACAGATACGCAGTATTTT.

The chain employs TRBV18 and TRBJ1-4; D remains ambiguous. Between the trimmed V and J ends, which lost 0 bases and 2 bases, there was a span of 4 bases. The germline CDR1 and CDR2 sequences are KGHSH and LQKENI. The CDR3 is made up of 14 amino acids. As DNA, the CDR3 is TGTGCCAGCTCACCACCGGTTACTAATGAAAAACTGTTTTTT. Its translation is CASSPPVTNEKLFF. Full variable domain (missing parts from reference TRBV18 and TRBJ1-4): NAGVMQNPRHLVRRRGQEARLRCSPMKGHSHVYWYRQLPEEGLKFMVYLQKENIIDESGMPKERFSAEFPKEGPSILRIQQVVRGDSAAYFCASSPPVTNEKLFFGSGTQLSVL.

V usage is TRBV7-2 and J usage is TRBJ1-4, with no clear D. The length of the CDR3 is 15 residues. Looked up from germline, CDR1 is SGHTA and CDR2 is FQGNSA. The germline V and J ends were trimmed by 3 bases and 5 bases, with 13 bases remaining between them. The DNA for the CDR3 is TGTGCCAGCAGCTTTTCCCATTTGGGGAATGAAAAACTGTTTTTT. This codes for CASSFSHLGNEKLFF.

The V and J genes are TRBV11-3 and TRBJ2-1; D tentatively reads TRBD1 or TRBD2 (6 bases each). V lost 2 bases and J 7 bases, leaving 15 bases between the germline ends. This CDR3 has 15 residues. The germline V gene encodes CDR1 SGHNT and CDR2 YENEEA. DNA for the CDR3: TGTGCCAGCAGCTTATGGGGGGCTGCTGTGAATGAGCAGTTCTTC. Amino acids: CASSLWGAAVNEQFF. Complete variable domain (other parts from reference TRBV11-3 and TRBJ2-1): EAGVVQSPRYKIIEKKQPVAFWCNPISGHNTLYWYLQNLGQGPELLIRYENEEAVDDSQLPKDRFSAERLKGVDSTLKIQPAELGDSAVYLCASSLWGAAVNEQFFGPGTRLTVL.

This rearrangement joins TRBV11-2 to TRBJ2-5; 12 bases line up with TRBD2. Germline V gene sequence: CDR1 SGHAT, CDR2 FQNNGV. V shed 1 base, J shed 5 bases, and the junction held 5 bases outside the gene matches. The CDR3 runs to 16 residues. The CDR3 loop reads CASSLVTSGSGETQYF. DNA of the CDR3: TGTGCCAGCAGCTTAGTGACTAGCGGGAGCGGTGAGACCCAGTACTTC.

The chain recombines TRBV12-5 with TRBJ2-1; weak D call: TRBD2 (6 bases). Trimming removed 3 bases from V and 6 bases from J, with 24 bases in between. The CDR3 sequence is 18 residues long. Germline CDR1 is LGHNT and CDR2 is FRNRAP. The CDR3 DNA reads TGTGCTAGTGGTTTTTCTCTGGCCAGAGGGGCGGGAAGCAATGAGCAGTTCTTC. It codes for CASGFSLARGAGSNEQFF.

V is TRBV9 and J is TRBJ2-6; D is ambiguous. Trimming left V 7 bases short and J 5 bases short, with 19 bases between. Germline V CDR1 and CDR2: SGDLS, YYNGEE. The CDR3 has 16 residues. The CDR3 loop is CASYQLKQSRANVLTF. As DNA, the CDR3 is TGTGCCAGCTATCAACTCAAACAAAGTCGGGCCAACGTCCTGACTTTC.

V and J are TRBV6-5 and TRBJ2-2; possibly TRBD2 for D (6 bases). The CDR3 length is 13 residues. V was clipped by 6 bases and J by 6 bases, with 11 bases between them. The germline V gene has CDR1 MNHEY and CDR2 SVGAGI. CDR3 bases: TGTGCCAGCAGACTGGGACTCGCCGGGGAGCTGTTTTTT. Amino acids: CASRLGLAGELFF.

This clone has just one count. The chain carries TRBV11-3 and TRBJ2-1; D remains unclear. This CDR3 is built from 14 residues. V was trimmed by 5 bases and J by 6 bases, leaving 14 bases between them. CDR1 is SGHNT and CDR2 is YENEEA in the germline V gene. The CDR3 coding sequence is TGTGCCAGCAGCGTGGGCCTTAGTTCCAATGAGCAGTTCTTC. It yields the protein CASSVGLSSNEQFF. Supplemented by reference TRBV11-3 and TRBJ2-1, the full variable domain reads EAGVVQSPRYKIIEKKQPVAFWCNPISGHNTLYWYLQNLGQGPELLIRYENEEAVDDSQLPKDRFSAERLKGVDSTLKIQPAELGDSAVYLCASSVGLSSNEQFFGPGTRLTVL.

The rearrangement links TRBV13 to TRBJ2-2; no reliable D call. The CDR3 is 13 residues long. Per the germline V gene, CDR1 is PRHDT and CDR2 is FYEKMQ (reference sequence). The V end lost 3 bases, the J end lost 6 bases, and 8 bases lay between the germline ends. This CDR3 reads CASSFPLAGELFF. In DNA form, the CDR3 reads TGTGCCAGCAGCTTCCCCCTCGCCGGGGAGCTGTTTTTT.

The chain joins TRBV6-6 to TRBJ2-7; D gene uncertain. This CDR3 is 14 amino acids long. In germline, CDR1 is MNHNY, CDR2 SVGAGI (reference sequence). V lost 7 bases to trimming and J lost 4 bases, with 17 bases between them. CDR3 sequence reads: CASTPIRPSYEQYF. The CDR3 bases are TGTGCCAGCACCCCGATACGGCCTAGTTACGAGCAGTACTTC.

This chain uses TRBV20-1 with TRBJ2-7; TRBD2 is a possible D gene (6 bases). CDR3 length: 11 amino acids. Trimming stripped 0 bases from V and 12 bases from J, with 12 bases between. Per germline, CDR1 DFQATT and CDR2 SNEGSKA (reference sequence). CDR3 loop: CSARDPGLLYF. In nucleotides, the CDR3 is TGCAGTGCTAGAGACCCGGGACTCCTGTACTTC.

This chain links TRBV6-5 with TRBJ2-5; 9 bases are shared with TRBD1. With 6 bases clipped from V and 5 bases from J, the junction kept 10 bases outside the gene matches. CDR1 is MNHEY, CDR2 SVGAGI, per germline. The CDR3 totals 15 residues. The CDR3 loop reads CASSFGTGSSETQYF. The CDR3 DNA is TGTGCCAGCAGCTTCGGGACAGGGAGTTCGGAGACCCAGTACTTC.

This chain uses TRBV11-3 with TRBJ2-7; TRBD1 aligns across 8 bases. Germline loops: CDR1 SGHNT, CDR2 YENEEA. With 4 bases clipped from V and 7 bases from J, the junction kept 9 bases outside the gene matches. The CDR3 is 14 residues long. The CDR3 protein is CASSSGTGAVEQYF. CDR3 sequence (DNA): TGTGCCAGCAGCTCCGGGACAGGAGCGGTGGAGCAGTACTTC.

This sequence joins TRBV5-1 and TRBJ2-7, with 7 positions matching TRBD1. This CDR3 is 13 amino acids long. Trimming took 4 bases from V and 2 from J; bases not matched to a gene: 3. From germline, CDR1 is SGHRS and CDR2 YFSETQ. The CDR3 DNA reads as TGCGCCAGCAGCCACGGGACAGCCTACGAGCAGTACTTC. Amino acids: CASSHGTAYEQYF.

This clone has just one count. The chain couples TRBV5-1 to TRBJ2-1, with D possibly matching TRBD2 (6 bases). Trimming shortened V by 4 bases and J by 6 bases, and 14 bases separated the two germline ends. This CDR3 comprises 14 residues. Germline V gene data show CDR1 as SGHRS and CDR2 as YFSETQ. The CDR3 here is CASSAGTGSNEQFF. The CDR3 DNA is TGCGCCAGCAGCGCCGGGACTGGAAGCAATGAGCAGTTCTTC.

The chain links TRBV4-3 to TRBJ2-1, with 10 nucleotides matching TRBD2. This CDR3 contains 15 residues. V shed 1 base, J shed 10 bases, and the junction held 7 bases outside the gene matches. CDR1 LGHNA and CDR2 YSLEER come from the germline V gene. CDR3 bases: TGCGCCAGCAGCCAAGTACCTAGCGGGAGCGTCGAGCAGTTCTTC. Translating it yields CASSQVPSGSVEQFF.

To note about this clone: Other nucleotide sequences from this sample produce the same CDR3. The chain has TRBV7-2 and TRBJ2-1, with no clear D. V lost 1 base and J 4 bases, leaving 8 bases between the germline ends. From germline, CDR1 is SGHTA and CDR2 FQGNSA. CDR3 size: 14 residues. The CDR3 sequence is CASSLVLGYNEQFF. As DNA, the CDR3 is TGTGCCAGCAGCTTAGTCCTAGGTTACAATGAGCAGTTCTTC.

The rearrangement uses TRBV2 and TRBJ1-3, with 8 bases matching TRBD1. The J segment lost 1 base and the V segment lost 8 bases, leaving 19 bases of the junction unmatched. The CDR3 loop spans 19 amino acids. CDR1 SNHLY and CDR2 FYNNEI come from the germline V gene. As DNA, the CDR3 is TGTGCCAGCTCTGGAAACAGGGGGAGAGAACCCTCTTCTGGAAACACCATATATTTT. This encodes CASSGNRGREPSSGNTIYF. Filled out from reference TRBV2 and TRBJ1-3, the complete variable domain reads EPEVTQTPSHQVTQMGQEVILRCVPISNHLYFYWYRQILGQKVEFLVSFYNNEISEKSEIFDDQFSVERPDGSNFTLKIRSTKLEDSAMYFCASSGNRGREPSSGNTIYFGEGSWLTVV.

V gene TRBV27 combines with J gene TRBJ1-4; unclear D gene. V was pared by 4 bases and J by 8 bases, with 23 bases between. The CDR3 sequence is 17 residues long. The germline V gene has CDR1 MNHEY and CDR2 SMNVEV (reference sequence). The DNA for the CDR3 is TGTGCCAGCAGTTCTGCCAGGACTGCCACGGTATGGGAAAAACTGTTTTTT. Amino acids: CASSSARTATVWEKLFF.

Note on this clone: Other nucleotide sequences in the sample specify the same CDR3. The V call is TRBV15, the J call TRBJ2-7; D possibly corresponds to TRBD1 (6 bases). This CDR3 region has 15 residues. Per the germline V gene, CDR1 is LNHNV and CDR2 is YYDKDF (reference sequence). With 1 base removed from V and 0 bases from J, the gap between germline ends came to 10 bases. Here the CDR3 DNA reads TGTGCCACCAGCAGAGGTGACAGGTACTCCTACGAGCAGTACTTC. This sequence encodes CATSRGDRYSYEQYF.

The rearrangement links TRBV2 to TRBJ1-5; D is ambiguous. Trimming stripped 6 bases from V and 2 bases from J, with 11 bases between. The V gene's germline CDR1 is SNHLY and CDR2 FYNNEI. This CDR3 comprises 14 residues. For the CDR3, the DNA is TGTGCCAGCAGGATGGATCTTGGCAATCAGCCCCAGCATTTT. Translated: CASRMDLGNQPQHF.

The chain links TRBV2 to TRBJ2-7; tentatively, D is TRBD1 or TRBD2 (5 bases each). Per germline, CDR1 SNHLY and CDR2 FYNNEI. The CDR3 has 13 amino acids. V lost 1 base to trimming and J lost 5 bases, with 9 bases between them. The CDR3 protein is CASSEGVGDEQYF. The CDR3 DNA is TGTGCCAGCAGTGAAGGTGTGGGGGACGAGCAGTACTTC. The full variable domain, its missing parts supplied by reference TRBV2 and TRBJ2-7, is EPEVTQTPSHQVTQMGQEVILRCVPISNHLYFYWYRQILGQKVEFLVSFYNNEISEKSEIFDDQFSVERPDGSNFTLKIRSTKLEDSAMYFCASSEGVGDEQYFGPGTRLTVT.

This clone has just one count. The chain joins TRBV7-9 to TRBJ2-2; weak D call: TRBD2 (6 bases). This CDR3 spans 16 amino acids. V was shortened by 6 bases and J by 0 bases, with 14 bases between the two germline ends. Germline V gene lookup returns CDR1 SEHNR and CDR2 FQNEAQ (reference sequence). Written as DNA, the CDR3 is TGTGCCAGCAGGGCTTCCGGGACTGCGAACACCGGGGAGCTGTTTTTT. It translates to CASRASGTANTGELFF.

The chain has TRBV18 and TRBJ2-7, with TRBD1 matching over 7 bases. V trimming: 0 bases; J trimming: 2 bases; junction bases outside the gene matches: 4. The germline gives CDR1 KGHSH, CDR2 LQKENI. This CDR3 is built from 15 residues. The chain's CDR3 is CASSPPTGKTYEQYF. In DNA form, the CDR3 reads TGTGCCAGCTCACCACCGACAGGGAAGACCTACGAGCAGTACTTC.

This chain joins TRBV5-1 and TRBJ2-5, with 8 positions matching TRBD2. The trim removed 4 bases at V and 4 bases at J, leaving 9 bases unmatched. CDR1 is SGHRS, CDR2 YFSETQ, per germline. The CDR3 contains 15 residues. The CDR3 loop reads CASSEGAGGGETQYF. CDR3 DNA: TGCGCCAGCAGCGAAGGGGCGGGAGGAGGAGAGACCCAGTACTTC. Full variable domain (remainder filled in from reference TRBV5-1 and TRBJ2-5): KAGVTQTPRYLIKTRGQQVTLSCSPISGHRSVSWYQQTPGQGLQFLFEYFSETQRNKGNFPGRFSGRQFSNSRSEMNVSTLELGDSALYLCASSEGAGGGETQYFGPGTRLLVL.

The chain links TRBV7-9 to TRBJ1-3; D is ambiguous. Trimming stripped 6 bases from V and 4 bases from J, with 22 bases between. The CDR3 has 17 amino acids. CDR1 SEHNR and CDR2 FQNEAQ come from the germline V gene (reference sequence). This chain's CDR3 is CASRAVVGFSGGNTIYF. CDR3 coding DNA: TGTGCCAGCAGGGCCGTAGTGGGGTTCTCTGGAGGAAACACCATATATTTT. Supplemented by reference TRBV7-9 and TRBJ1-3, the full variable domain reads DTGVSQNPRHKITKRGQNVTFRCDPISEHNRLYWYRQTLGQGPEFLTYFQNEAQLEKSRLLSDRFSAERPKGSFSTLEIQRTEQGDSAMYLCASRAVVGFSGGNTIYFGEGSWLTVV.

The chain uses TRBV27 and TRBJ1-2, with D perhaps TRBD1 (5 bases). Trimming cost V 6 bases and J 8 bases, with 10 bases left between them. Germline lookup yields CDR1 MNHEY and CDR2 SMNVEV (reference sequence). The CDR3 length is 11 residues. CDR3 in DNA: TGTGCCAGCAGGGCAGGGTACGGCTACACCTTC. Translated, it gives CASRAGYGYTF.